This T cell receptor beta chain was found in a study of blood T cell repertoires in COVID-19. CDR3 length: 17 amino acids. Trimming at V came to 4 bases and at J to 2 bases, leaving 7 bases not matched to a gene. CDR1 SGHNT and CDR2 YYREEE come from the germline V gene (reference sequence). Per the authors' pipeline: Reference gene primer amplification yielded estimated nucleated cell counts. Profiled with immunoSEQ multiplex PCR; TCRdb holds only in-frame clones, not every one. That table supplies the V and J calls and clone size; D and trimming were determined from the DNA. The sample includes some 35,000 clones, approximately 86% of them seen just once.

The receptor was isolated from a human donor in a cohort sampled during active COVID-19. The specimen was peripheral blood. The chain joins TRBV5-4 to TRBJ2-2, with 11 nucleotides matching TRBD2. CDR3 in DNA: TGTGCCAGCAGCCATGGGACTAGCGGATTAAACACCGGGGAGCTGTTTTTT. Translation gives CASSHGTSGLNTGELFF.